A single sample gave rise to the 5 T cell receptor beta chains below, sequenced in a study of T cell responses to AZD1222 COVID-19 vaccine (dated by TCRdb to the early 2020s). The library relied on the immunoSEQ multiplex PCR assay. The table was pulled from immuneACCESS by TCRdb, which kept in-frame rearrangements only. Such tables lose some clones; where checked, under half of the loss comes from unresolved V genes, and the rest has no known cause. In this sample the table shows approximately 150,000 clones, roughly 87% of which occur a single time. The top ten clonotypes cover approximately 6.2% of the sample. The time point label of this sample denotes: about 28 days (+/-7) after the second vaccine dose. Here the sequenced sample was peripheral blood, taken 28 days after the second AZD1222 dose. Receptors were obtained from an adult who received the AZD1222 COVID-19 vaccine.

The chain uses TRBV7-2 and TRBJ2-3; TRBD2 matches at 8 bases. With 5 bases clipped from V and 4 bases from J, the junction kept 17 bases outside the gene matches. The CDR3 loop spans 18 amino acids. Germline assignment: CDR1 SGHTA and CDR2 FQGNSA. The CDR3, as DNA: TGTGCCAGCAGCCCAAATAGCGGGCGGGCGGGAGGCTCAGATACGCAGTATTTT. It yields the protein CASSPNSGRAGGSDTQYF.

This sequence joins TRBV2 and TRBJ2-7; 11 bases line up with TRBD2. The CDR3 spans 15 residues. Germline assignment: CDR1 SNHLY and CDR2 FYNNEI. J lost 0 bases, V lost 8 bases, and 6 bases had no gene match. CDR3 region: CASFLAGGISYEQYF. Written as DNA, the CDR3 is TGTGCCAGCTTCTTAGCGGGGGGGATCTCCTACGAGCAGTACTTC.

The sample holds one count of this clone. The V call is TRBV7-9, the J call TRBJ1-2; 8 bases match TRBD1. V dropped 3 bases and J dropped 7; count of bases not matched to a gene: 10. CDR1 and CDR2 (germline): SEHNR, FQNEAQ (reference sequence). This CDR3 comprises 15 residues. The CDR3 spells CASSFNRQGKTGYTF. The DNA of the CDR3 is TGTGCCAGCAGCTTTAATCGACAGGGGAAGACTGGCTACACCTTC.

This chain connects TRBV6-5 to TRBJ2-7; D not certain. V lost 2 bases to trimming and J lost 0 bases, with 11 bases between them. CDR1 and CDR2 (germline): MNHEY, SVGAGI. The length of the CDR3 is 15 residues. The CDR3 DNA is TGTGCCAGCAGTTACGGCAGGATGAGCTCCTACGAGCAGTACTTC. Protein sequence: CASSYGRMSSYEQYF.

The chain carries TRBV28 and TRBJ1-2; D perhaps matches TRBD1 (6 bases). V was pared by 5 bases and J by 8 bases, with 15 bases between. CDR3 length: 13 amino acids. Germline assignment: CDR1 MDHEN and CDR2 SYDVKM. CDR3 residues: CASSPPGGQGYTF. The CDR3 nucleotides are TGTGCCAGCAGTCCGCCCGGGGGCCAGGGCTACACCTTC.